A single sample is the source of the 31 T cell receptor beta chains below, sequenced in a study of blood T cell repertoires in COVID-19. Clones were sequenced by immunoSEQ multiplex PCR, and TCRdb holds only the in-frame ones, with some missing. Of about 250,000 clones in the sample, about 91% were seen once. Sequenced: peripheral blood. The receptors come from a man at least 80 years old with acute or convalescent COVID-19.

This chain uses TRBV24-1 with TRBJ2-5; 8 bases are a match to TRBD1. V gave up 3 bases and J gave up 1 base; unmatched junction bases: 3. CDR1 is KGHDR and CDR2 is SFDVKD in the germline V gene. CDR3 length equals 15 residues. CDR3 sequence (DNA): TGTGCCACCAGTGATGCACAGGGGGTCCAAGAGACCCAGTACTTC. Translating it yields CATSDAQGVQETQYF.

This chain connects TRBV6-5 to TRBJ1-6, with unresolved D. The CDR3 runs 14 residues. V gave up 10 bases and J gave up 5 bases, with 15 bases separating them. In germline, CDR1 is MNHEY, CDR2 SVGAGI. CDR3 coding DNA: TGTGCCACCGTTTCGACGGGAAATAATTCACCCCTCCACTTT. Its translation is CATVSTGNNSPLHF.

The CDR3: CASSLLTSGPLGTQYF. The CDR3 DNA reads TGCGCCAGCAGCTTGTTAACTAGCGGGCCCCTTGGGACCCAGTACTTC. The chain carries TRBV5-1 and TRBJ2-5, with 9 nucleotides matching TRBD2. From germline, CDR1 is SGHRS and CDR2 YFSETQ. J gave up 7 bases and V 1 base, and 11 bases lay outside the gene matches. This CDR3 has 16 amino acids.

V gene TRBV3-1 (or the pseudogene TRBV3-2) combines with J gene TRBJ1-1; 7 positions agree with TRBD1. Germline values: CDR1 LGHDT, CDR2 YNNKEL (reference sequence). The CDR3 consists of 16 residues. Unmatched junction bases numbered 7, after V lost 3 bases and J lost 0 bases. CDR3 DNA: TGTGCCAGCAGCCAGACAGGGCGACTGATGAACACTGAAGCTTTCTTT. As protein: CASSQTGRLMNTEAFF.

The chain joins TRBV6-5 to TRBJ1-2, with a possible D match to TRBD1 (5 bases). The CDR3 contains 14 residues. CDR1 and CDR2 (germline): MNHEY, SVGAGI. The V end lost 2 bases, the J end lost 7 bases, and 14 bases lay between the germline ends. CDR3: CASSYGGQGSGYTF. The CDR3 nucleotides are TGTGCCAGCAGTTACGGAGGGCAGGGAAGTGGCTACACCTTC.

This chain links TRBV19 with TRBJ2-5, with TRBD2 identical over 8 bases. CDR1 is LNHDA and CDR2 is SQIVND in the germline V gene (reference sequence). This CDR3 has 15 amino acids. V was clipped by 1 base and J by 1 base; unmatched bases: 2. CDR3 protein: CASSIVRGGQETQYF. DNA of the CDR3: TGTGCCAGTAGTATAGTTCGGGGGGGCCAAGAGACCCAGTACTTC.

The chain couples TRBV4-2 to TRBJ1-4; D is unclear. Trimming stripped 2 bases from V and 0 bases from J, with 10 bases between. The CDR3 totals 16 residues. From germline, CDR1 is LGHNA and CDR2 YNFKEQ. The DNA for the CDR3 is TGTGCCAGCAGCCAAAACTCGAGGGCAACTAATGAAAAACTGTTTTTT. This sequence encodes CASSQNSRATNEKLFF.

About this clone itself: A read error may produce the germline difference seen at one junction end. The chain recombines TRBV20-1 with TRBJ2-1; TRBD2 is a possible D gene (5 bases). The CDR3 is 10 residues long. Germline V gene sequence: CDR1 DFQATT, CDR2 SNEGSKA (reference sequence). CDR3 protein: CSASDYGALF. CDR3 bases: TGCAGTGCCTCCGACTACGGAGCGCTCTTC.

A single count supports this clone. The chain combines TRBV4-2 with TRBJ1-3; D remains unclear. The ends were cut back, 0 bases at V and 0 bases at J, with 6 bases in the middle. The germline V gene encodes CDR1 LGHNA and CDR2 YNFKEQ. This CDR3 spans 15 amino acids. Here the CDR3 reads CASSQEPYSGNTIYF. As DNA, the CDR3 is TGTGCCAGCAGCCAAGAACCCTACTCTGGAAACACCATATATTTT.

The chain recombines TRBV7-2 with TRBJ1-2; 8 bases align to TRBD1. After removal of 4 bases from V and 5 bases from J, the junction contained 6 bases not matched to a gene. The CDR3 has 14 amino acids. The germline V gene has CDR1 SGHTA and CDR2 FQGNSA. The CDR3 protein is CASSSDRGGYGYTF. The CDR3 DNA reads as TGTGCCAGCAGCTCTGACAGGGGAGGTTATGGCTACACCTTC.

The chain carries TRBV14 and TRBJ2-1; TRBD2 might be the D (5 bases). The CDR3 consists of 18 residues. Germline CDR1 SGHDN, CDR2 FVKESK. Between the trimmed V and J ends, which lost 0 bases and 5 bases, there was a span of 20 bases. The CDR3 protein is CASSQEMSSWRANNEQFF. The DNA of the CDR3 is TGTGCCAGCAGCCAAGAAATGAGTAGCTGGCGGGCTAACAATGAGCAGTTCTTC.

CDR3 bases: TGCGCCAGCAGCGTACTAGCGGGAGGGTCTGGGGCCAACGTCCTGACTTTC. Translating gives CASSVLAGGSGANVLTF. V is TRBV5-1 and J is TRBJ2-6, with 13 positions matching TRBD2. Trimming removed 4 bases from V and 1 base from J; junction bases left unmatched: 2. The CDR3 covers 17 residues. Germline assignment: CDR1 SGHRS and CDR2 YFSETQ.

This chain joins TRBV6-2 or TRBV6-3 and TRBJ2-7; 12 nucleotides match TRBD2. Germline lookup yields CDR1 MNHEY and CDR2 SVGEGT. The CDR3 length is 18 residues. V lost 4 bases to trimming and J lost 0 bases; unmatched junction nucleotides: 10. The DNA of the CDR3 is TGTGCCAGCAGTTCTTATTCACTAGCGGGGGGCACCTCCTACGAGCAGTACTTC. It encodes CASSSYSLAGGTSYEQYF.

The V gene is TRBV5-6, the J gene TRBJ1-4; 7 bases agree with TRBD1. The junction had 4 bases not matched to a gene; V was cut back by 2 bases and J by 6 bases. This CDR3 spans 14 amino acids. Germline CDR1 is SGHDT and CDR2 is YYEEEE. The CDR3 DNA is TGTGCCAGCAGCTTCTGGGACAGAGATGAAAAACTGTTTTTT. This sequence encodes CASSFWDRDEKLFF. Full variable domain (missing parts from reference TRBV5-6 and TRBJ1-4): DAGVTQSPTHLIKTRGQQVTLRCSPKSGHDTVSWYQQALGQGPQFIFQYYEEEERQRGNFPDRFSGHQFPNYSSELNVNALLLGDSALYLCASSFWDRDEKLFFGSGTQLSVL.

The chain employs TRBV6-6 and TRBJ1-2; the D is unclear. The length of the CDR3 is 12 residues. The germline V gene has CDR1 MNHNY and CDR2 SVGAGI (reference sequence). V was trimmed by 2 bases and J by 4 bases, leaving 5 bases between them. For the CDR3, the DNA is TGTGCCAGCAGTTACGAGTTCTATGGCTACACCTTC. Its translation: CASSYEFYGYTF.

Concerning this clone itself: Different DNA sequences within this sample yield the same CDR3. The J gene is TRBJ1-4, the V gene TRBV7-9; D gene ambiguous. This CDR3 region has 14 residues. Per the germline V gene, CDR1 is SEHNR and CDR2 is FQNEAQ (reference sequence). Between the trimmed V and J ends, which lost 1 base and 8 bases, there was a span of 11 bases. The CDR3 DNA sequence: TGTGCCAGCAGCTTAGGAGGGCTCGGGGAAAAACTGTTTTTT. Encoded protein: CASSLGGLGEKLFF. Full variable domain (missing parts from reference TRBV7-9 and TRBJ1-4): DTGVSQNPRHKITKRGQNVTFRCDPISEHNRLYWYRQTLGQGPEFLTYFQNEAQLEKSRLLSDRFSAERPKGSFSTLEIQRTEQGDSAMYLCASSLGGLGEKLFFGSGTQLSVL.

The J gene is TRBJ2-7, the V gene TRBV28; a possible D gene is TRBD2 (6 bases). The CDR3 is 14 residues long. Germline CDR1 reads MDHEN; CDR2 reads SYDVKM. The ends were cut back, 7 bases at V and 1 base at J, with 14 bases in the middle. The CDR3 bases are TGTGCCAGCACCAGGACGGGGGTTTCCTACGAGCAGTACTTC. This translates into CASTRTGVSYEQYF.

The rearrangement uses TRBV10-3 and TRBJ1-1; 9 bases map to TRBD1. V was pared by 0 bases and J by 5 bases, with 4 bases of the junction left unmatched. The length of the CDR3 is 15 residues. Germline CDR1 reads ENHRY; CDR2 reads SYGVKD. This CDR3 reads CAISESGQGRTEAFF. CDR3 in DNA: TGTGCCATCAGTGAGTCGGGACAGGGAAGGACTGAAGCTTTCTTT.

As DNA, the CDR3 is TGTGCCAGCAGTTTTAAATTAGCGGGAGGGCCTCACACCGGGGAGCTGTTTTTT. This sequence encodes CASSFKLAGGPHTGELFF. This rearrangement joins TRBV28 to TRBJ2-2; 11 bases map to TRBD2. This CDR3 region has 18 residues. Germline CDR1 reads MDHEN; CDR2 reads SYDVKM. V gave up 3 bases and J gave up 3 bases; unmatched junction bases: 9.

Only one count was recorded for this clone. The rearrangement uses TRBV7-2 and TRBJ2-1; tentative D call: TRBD2 (7 bases). CDR3 length: 14 residues. CDR1 SGHTA and CDR2 FQGNSA come from the germline V gene. Trimming pared 7 bases from V and 0 bases from J, leaving 10 bases between. For the CDR3, the DNA is TGTGCCAGCAAAGGGGGGGACTCCTACAATGAGCAGTTCTTC. It encodes CASKGGDSYNEQFF.

This clone was observed once. The chain uses TRBV28 and TRBJ2-7; D ambiguous. From germline, CDR1 is MDHEN and CDR2 SYDVKM. V was trimmed by 3 bases and J by 0 bases, leaving 9 bases between them. The CDR3 runs 14 residues. The DNA for the CDR3 is TGTGCCAGCAGTTTGGGCAGTTACTCCTACGAGCAGTACTTC. Translating it yields CASSLGSYSYEQYF. The full variable domain, rest sourced from reference TRBV28 and TRBJ2-7, is DVKVTQSSRYLVKRTGEKVFLECVQDMDHENMFWYRQDPGLGLRLIYFSYDVKMKEKGDIPEGYSVSREKKERFSLILESASTNQTSMYLCASSLGSYSYEQYFGPGTRLTVT.

This clone was counted between two and nine times. The V and J genes are TRBV5-1 and TRBJ2-1, with 13 bases fitting TRBD2. The CDR3 consists of 15 residues. With 4 bases clipped from V and 7 bases from J, the junction kept 5 bases outside the gene matches. Germline V gene data show CDR1 as SGHRS and CDR2 as YFSETQ. CDR3 bases: TGCGCCAGCAGCACGACTAGCGGGGGGACAAATGAGCAGTTCTTC. Translated: CASSTTSGGTNEQFF.

The chain is built from TRBV5-6 and TRBJ1-6; D remains unclear. CDR1 and CDR2 from the germline V gene are SGHDT and YYEEEE. The CDR3 loop spans 17 amino acids. Trimming took 1 base from V and 0 from J, leaving 11 bases between them. CDR3 sequence reads: CASSLLEGSSYNSPLHF. For the CDR3, the DNA is TGTGCCAGCAGCTTGCTTGAAGGGAGCTCCTATAATTCACCCCTCCACTTT.

This chain joins TRBV5-1 and TRBJ2-3, with D perhaps matching TRBD1 (6 bases). Germline-derived CDR1 and CDR2 are SGHRS and YFSETQ. V gave up 3 bases and J gave up 3 bases, with 11 bases separating them. This CDR3 has 14 residues. CDR3 nucleotide sequence: TGCGCCAGCAGCTACAGGGCAAGGACAGATACGCAGTATTTT. Its translation is CASSYRARTDTQYF.

This chain joins TRBV7-2 and TRBJ1-2; 9 bases fit TRBD1. J lost 7 bases, V lost 2 bases, and 5 bases had no gene match. The CDR3 is 14 residues long. From germline, CDR1 is SGHTA and CDR2 FQGNSA. CDR3 protein: CASSLSRQGVGYTF. In DNA form, the CDR3 reads TGTGCCAGCAGCTTATCAAGACAGGGGGTTGGCTACACCTTC.

CDR3: CASSLSGFRANYGYTF. The CDR3 coding sequence is TGTGCCAGCAGCTTGTCAGGGTTCCGAGCTAACTATGGCTACACCTTC. The V and J genes are TRBV5-4 and TRBJ1-2, with D possibly TRBD1 on 5 matching bases. The CDR3 spans 16 residues. CDR1 and CDR2 (germline): SGHNT, YYREEE (reference sequence). Between the trimmed V and J ends, which lost 1 base and 0 bases, there was a span of 13 bases. Full variable domain (missing parts from reference TRBV5-4 and TRBJ1-2): ETGVTQSPTHLIKTRGQQVTLRCSSQSGHNTVSWYQQALGQGPQFIFQYYREEENGRGNFPPRFSGLQFPNYSSELNVNALELDDSALYLCASSLSGFRANYGYTFGSGTRLTVV.

V gene TRBV28 combines with J gene TRBJ2-4, with a possible D match to TRBD1 (5 bases). The V gene's germline CDR1 is MDHEN and CDR2 SYDVKM. The V gene lost 3 bases and the J gene lost 7 bases, with 16 bases spanning the gap. The CDR3 is 15 amino acids. The CDR3 reads CASSLAGAALNIQYF. CDR3 coding DNA: TGTGCCAGCAGTTTGGCTGGGGCCGCACTTAACATTCAGTACTTC. Full variable domain (rest looked up from reference TRBV28 and TRBJ2-4): DVKVTQSSRYLVKRTGEKVFLECVQDMDHENMFWYRQDPGLGLRLIYFSYDVKMKEKGDIPEGYSVSREKKERFSLILESASTNQTSMYLCASSLAGAALNIQYFGAGTRLSVL.

In DNA form, the CDR3 reads TGTGCCAGCAGTTTATCCGGCAATCAGCCCCAGCATTTT. Translation gives CASSLSGNQPQHF. The chain joins TRBV28 to TRBJ1-5; D gene unclear. CDR1 MDHEN and CDR2 SYDVKM come from the germline V gene. The CDR3 loop spans 13 amino acids. V gave up 1 base and J gave up 2 bases, with 3 bases separating them.

V is TRBV19 and J is TRBJ2-1; 11 bases are a match to TRBD2. Germline CDR1 reads LNHDA; CDR2 reads SQIVND (reference sequence). V shed 5 bases, J shed 8 bases, and the junction held 8 bases outside the gene matches. The CDR3 length is 15 residues. DNA for the CDR3: TGTGCCAGTAGTCTCCTAGCGGGGGGTTGGGATGAGCAGTTCTTC. This translates into CASSLLAGGWDEQFF.

The chain joins TRBV4-3 to TRBJ1-2, with D perhaps TRBD1 (6 bases). There are 17 residues in the CDR3. The germline gives CDR1 LGHNA, CDR2 YSLEER. V gave up 2 bases and J gave up 0 bases, with 16 bases separating them. DNA of the CDR3: TGCGCCAGCAGCCAATCCCAGGGAGGGGGAGCTAACTATGGCTACACCTTC. Translated: CASSQSQGGGANYGYTF.

V gene TRBV5-4 combines with J gene TRBJ1-1, with D hard to call. Germline V gives CDR1 SGHNT, CDR2 YYREEE (reference sequence). The V end was cut by 4 bases, the J end by 0 bases, with 13 bases between. CDR3 length equals 15 residues. CDR3 sequence (DNA): TGTGCCAGCAGCCGGAGAGGGTCGATGAACACTGAAGCTTTCTTT. This codes for CASSRRGSMNTEAFF.